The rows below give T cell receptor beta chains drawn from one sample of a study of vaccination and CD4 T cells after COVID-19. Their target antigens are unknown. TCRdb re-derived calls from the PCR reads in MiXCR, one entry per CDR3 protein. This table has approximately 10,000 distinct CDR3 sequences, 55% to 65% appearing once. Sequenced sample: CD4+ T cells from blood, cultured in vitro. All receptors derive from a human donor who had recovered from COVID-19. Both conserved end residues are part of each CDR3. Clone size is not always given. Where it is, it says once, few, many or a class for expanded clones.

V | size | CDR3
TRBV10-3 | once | CAISQGAGMAGYGYTF
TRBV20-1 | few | CSARVAVTDTQYF
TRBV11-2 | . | CASSVRTSLTDTQYF
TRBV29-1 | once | CSARQGGDNQLQHF
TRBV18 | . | CASSPTRGTGELFF
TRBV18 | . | CASSPFGGTYDTQYF
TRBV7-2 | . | CASSLGARYGYTF
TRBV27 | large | CASSTSNEYGYTF
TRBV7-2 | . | CASSFQQGGNSPLHF
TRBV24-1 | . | CATSDAPGQGSGANVLTF
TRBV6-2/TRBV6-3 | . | CASSQAEDGYTF
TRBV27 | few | CASRTYGDSPLHF
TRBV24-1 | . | CATSEGYYTGELFF
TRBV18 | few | CASSPRTASGYTF
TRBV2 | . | CASSPTLDTEAFF
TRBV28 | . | CASSPNTGGRIYGYTF
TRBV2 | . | CASSARTGYGKTQYF
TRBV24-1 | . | CATSDLGGAGETQYF
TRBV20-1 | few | CSAGAGTGNIQYF
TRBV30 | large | CAWSRPGLRYNEQFF
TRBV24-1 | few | CATSAGTGERGNQPQHF
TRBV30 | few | CACEQDSSSYEQYF
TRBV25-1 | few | CASSEPQGGKETQYF
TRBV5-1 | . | CASSLVGSKGEQYF
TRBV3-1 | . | CASSRSLFGETQYF
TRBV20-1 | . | CSARGGTTNYGYTF
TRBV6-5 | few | CASSSSAGALIEAFF
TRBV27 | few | CASRPTENTEAFF
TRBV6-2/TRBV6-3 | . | CASSQPGQGYGYTF
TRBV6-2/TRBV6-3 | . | CASSYSRDREPMVGTEAFF
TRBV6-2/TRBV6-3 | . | CASTRANYGYTF
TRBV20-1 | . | CSARGARSPLHF
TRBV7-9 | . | CASSLDLGLDSYEQYF
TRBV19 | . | CASGRDRVVGQPQHF
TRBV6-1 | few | CASAPDRGPYNEQFF
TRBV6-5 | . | CASSYLSTRQTSNQPQHF
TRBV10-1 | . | CASSDSGGTGELFF
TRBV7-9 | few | CASSLEIGDSYTF
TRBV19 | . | CASSPSTSGKQPQHF
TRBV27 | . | CASSGTSGGYGYTF
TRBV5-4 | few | CASSAGTGNFYGYTF
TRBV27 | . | CASSSERARGYTF
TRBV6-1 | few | CASTKGLNYGYTF
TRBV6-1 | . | CASTGTQGLYGYTF
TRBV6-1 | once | CASGAGGGQETQYF
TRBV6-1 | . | CATQTEKNSYNSPLHF
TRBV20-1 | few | CSARQGGRGNTEAFF
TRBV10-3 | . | CAISGRAADQPQHF
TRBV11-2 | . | CASSLDHRGSTDTQYF
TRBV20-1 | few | CSADTGAGSYGYTF
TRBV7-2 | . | CASSFRTGMNTEAFF
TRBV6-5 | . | CASSYRGAFGGGFGYTF
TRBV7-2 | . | CASTLSSYNEQFF
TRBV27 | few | CAIDQPQHF
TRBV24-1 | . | CATSERQGFDQPQHF
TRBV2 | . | CASNQGVYEQYF
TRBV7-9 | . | CASSTAEDMNTEAFF